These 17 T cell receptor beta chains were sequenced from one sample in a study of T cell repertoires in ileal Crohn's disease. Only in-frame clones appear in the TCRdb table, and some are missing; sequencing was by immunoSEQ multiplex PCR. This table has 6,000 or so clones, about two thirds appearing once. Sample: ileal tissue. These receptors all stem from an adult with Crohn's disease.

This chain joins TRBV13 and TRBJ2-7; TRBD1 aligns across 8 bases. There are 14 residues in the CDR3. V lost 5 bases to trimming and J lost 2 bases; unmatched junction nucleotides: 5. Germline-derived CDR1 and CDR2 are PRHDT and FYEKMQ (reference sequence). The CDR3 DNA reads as TGTGCCAGCAGCGCCGGACAGGGACCCTACGAGCAGTACTTC. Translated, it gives CASSAGQGPYEQYF.

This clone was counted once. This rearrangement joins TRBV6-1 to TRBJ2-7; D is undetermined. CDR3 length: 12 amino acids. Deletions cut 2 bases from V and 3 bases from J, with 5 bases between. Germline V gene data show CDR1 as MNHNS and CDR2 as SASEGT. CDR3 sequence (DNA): TGTGCCAGCAGTGAACCCCGCTACGAGCAGTACTTC. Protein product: CASSEPRYEQYF.

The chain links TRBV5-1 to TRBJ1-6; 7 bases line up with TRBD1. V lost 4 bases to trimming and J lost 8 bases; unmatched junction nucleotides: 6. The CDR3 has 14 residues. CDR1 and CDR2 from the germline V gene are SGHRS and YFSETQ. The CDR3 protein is CASSPGTVYSPLHF. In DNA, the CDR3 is TGCGCCAGCAGCCCGGGGACAGTTTATTCACCCCTCCACTTT. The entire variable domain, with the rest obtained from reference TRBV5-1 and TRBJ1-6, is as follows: KAGVTQTPRYLIKTRGQQVTLSCSPISGHRSVSWYQQTPGQGLQFLFEYFSETQRNKGNFPGRFSGRQFSNSRSEMNVSTLELGDSALYLCASSPGTVYSPLHFGNGTRLTVT.

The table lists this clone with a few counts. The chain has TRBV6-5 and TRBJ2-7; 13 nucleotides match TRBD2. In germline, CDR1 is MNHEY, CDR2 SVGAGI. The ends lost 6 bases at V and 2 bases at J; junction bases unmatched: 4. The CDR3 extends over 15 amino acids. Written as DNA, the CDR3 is TGTGCCAGCAGCTGGACTAGCGGGAGCGCCTACGAGCAGTACTTC. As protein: CASSWTSGSAYEQYF.

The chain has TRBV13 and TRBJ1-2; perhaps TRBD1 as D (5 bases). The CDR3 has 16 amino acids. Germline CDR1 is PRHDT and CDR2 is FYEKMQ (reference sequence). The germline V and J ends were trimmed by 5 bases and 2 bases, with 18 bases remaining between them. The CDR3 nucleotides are TGTGCCAGCAGCACTTCCGGGACTGCCAGGAACTATGGCTACACCTTC. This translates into CASSTSGTARNYGYTF.

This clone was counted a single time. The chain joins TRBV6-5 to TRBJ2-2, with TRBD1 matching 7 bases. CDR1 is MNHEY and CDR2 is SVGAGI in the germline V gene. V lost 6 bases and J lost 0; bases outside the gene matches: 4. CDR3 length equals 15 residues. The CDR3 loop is CASSDRAPNTGELFF. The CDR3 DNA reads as TGTGCCAGCAGCGACAGGGCCCCGAACACCGGGGAGCTGTTTTTT.

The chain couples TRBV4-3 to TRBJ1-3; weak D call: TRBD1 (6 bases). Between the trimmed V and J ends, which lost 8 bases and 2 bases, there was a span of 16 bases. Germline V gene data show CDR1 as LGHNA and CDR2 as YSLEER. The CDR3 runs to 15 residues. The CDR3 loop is CASSLTGMPGNTIYF. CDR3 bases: TGCGCCAGCTCACTTACAGGGATGCCTGGAAACACCATATATTTT.

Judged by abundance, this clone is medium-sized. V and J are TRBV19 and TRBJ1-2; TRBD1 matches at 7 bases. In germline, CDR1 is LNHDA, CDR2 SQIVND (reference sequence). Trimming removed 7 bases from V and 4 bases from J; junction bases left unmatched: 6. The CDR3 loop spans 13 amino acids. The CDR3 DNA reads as TGTGCCAGTACGAGGGGGCGCTCCTATGGCTACACCTTC. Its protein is CASTRGRSYGYTF.

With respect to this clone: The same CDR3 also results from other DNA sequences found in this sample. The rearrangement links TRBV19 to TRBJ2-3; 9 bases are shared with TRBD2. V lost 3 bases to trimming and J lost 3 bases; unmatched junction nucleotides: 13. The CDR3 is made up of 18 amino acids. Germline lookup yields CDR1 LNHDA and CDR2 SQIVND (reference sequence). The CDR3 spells CASSIDPLAGARTDTQYF. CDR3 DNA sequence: TGTGCCAGTAGTATCGATCCCTTAGCGGGAGCGAGAACAGATACGCAGTATTTT.

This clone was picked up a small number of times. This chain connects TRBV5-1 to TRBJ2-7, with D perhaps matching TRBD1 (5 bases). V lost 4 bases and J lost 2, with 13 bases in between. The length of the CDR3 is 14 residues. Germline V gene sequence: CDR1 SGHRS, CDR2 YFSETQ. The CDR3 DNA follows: TGCGCCAGCAGCCCCGACAGCACTACCTACGAGCAGTACTTC. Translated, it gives CASSPDSTTYEQYF.

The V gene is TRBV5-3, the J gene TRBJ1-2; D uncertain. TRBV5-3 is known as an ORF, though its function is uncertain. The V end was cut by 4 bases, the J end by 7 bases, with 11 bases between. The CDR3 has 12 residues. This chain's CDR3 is CARSPRPGGYTF. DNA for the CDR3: TGTGCCAGAAGCCCCCGGCCAGGTGGCTACACCTTC.

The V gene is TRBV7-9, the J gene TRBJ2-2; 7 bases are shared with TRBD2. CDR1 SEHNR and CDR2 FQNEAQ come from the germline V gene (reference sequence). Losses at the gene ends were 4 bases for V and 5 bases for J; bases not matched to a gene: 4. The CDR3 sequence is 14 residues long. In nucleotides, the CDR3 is TGTGCCAGCAGCTGGGACTATATGACCGGGGAGCTGTTTTTT. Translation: CASSWDYMTGELFF.

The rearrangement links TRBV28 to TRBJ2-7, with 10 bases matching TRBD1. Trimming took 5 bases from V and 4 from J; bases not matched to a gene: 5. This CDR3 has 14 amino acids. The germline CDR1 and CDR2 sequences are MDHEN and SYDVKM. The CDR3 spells CASSLRQGAYEQYF. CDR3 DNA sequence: TGTGCCAGCAGTCTTAGACAGGGGGCTTACGAGCAGTACTTC.

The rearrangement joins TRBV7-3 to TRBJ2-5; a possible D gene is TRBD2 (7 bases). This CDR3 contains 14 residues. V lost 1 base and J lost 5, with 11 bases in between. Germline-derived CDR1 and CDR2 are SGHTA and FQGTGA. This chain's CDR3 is CASSLNGGLETQYF. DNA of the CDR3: TGTGCCAGCAGCTTAAACGGGGGGCTTGAGACCCAGTACTTC.

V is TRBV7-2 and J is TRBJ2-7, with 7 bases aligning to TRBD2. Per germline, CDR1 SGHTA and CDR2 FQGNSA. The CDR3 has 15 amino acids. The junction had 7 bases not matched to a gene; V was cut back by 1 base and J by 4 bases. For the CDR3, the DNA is TGTGCCAGCAGCTTAGTGGGCGGGAGCTCGTACGAGCAGTACTTC. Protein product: CASSLVGGSSYEQYF.

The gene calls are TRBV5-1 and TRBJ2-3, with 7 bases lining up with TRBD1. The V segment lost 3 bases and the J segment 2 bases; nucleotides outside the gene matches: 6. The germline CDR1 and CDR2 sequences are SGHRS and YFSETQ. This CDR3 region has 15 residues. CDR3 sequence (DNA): TGCGCCAGCAGCTCCAGGGGGACCTACACAGATACGCAGTATTTT. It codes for CASSSRGTYTDTQYF. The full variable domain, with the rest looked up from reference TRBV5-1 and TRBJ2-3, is KAGVTQTPRYLIKTRGQQVTLSCSPISGHRSVSWYQQTPGQGLQFLFEYFSETQRNKGNFPGRFSGRQFSNSRSEMNVSTLELGDSALYLCASSSRGTYTDTQYFGPGTRLTVL.

The CDR3 DNA reads as TGTGCCAGCAAAGTCGTGGACAGGGGACCTATAGGGCAGTTCTTC. Its protein is CASKVVDRGPIGQFF. This sequence joins TRBV6-1 and TRBJ2-1; 9 bases fit TRBD1. This CDR3 has 15 amino acids. V lost 7 bases, J lost 12 bases, and 16 bases stayed unmatched. From germline, CDR1 is MNHNS and CDR2 SASEGT.